The present entry profiles one TCR beta chain with its context. CDR1 and CDR2 (germline): LGHDT, YNNKEL (reference sequence). V lost 3 bases and J lost 4, with 13 bases in between. The CDR3 extends over 15 amino acids. This sample stems from a study of Ad26.COV2.S vaccination and SARS-CoV-2 variants. Measured with immunoSEQ multiplex PCR; TCRdb has only the in-frame clones, and not every one. The sample lists roughly 400,000 clones, about 90% occurring once. Noted treatment: around 19 received Ad26.COV2.S at low or high dose, single or two shots; 5 received placebo; per-sample allocation not given. The samples were gathered on day 63 after the first injection of vaccine or placebo.

Source: peripheral blood, taken in a trial of Ad26.COV2.S vaccine versus placebo. This chain connects TRBV3-1 (or the pseudogene TRBV3-2) to TRBJ2-1; D is possibly TRBD1 or TRBD2 (5 bases each). The receptor comes from a person aged 18 to 59 who received the Ad26.COV2.S COVID-19 vaccine or a placebo. In nucleotides, the CDR3 is TGTGCCAGCAGCCAGGGGGTCGGGGTTTACAATGAGCAGTTCTTC. Translating it yields CASSQGVGVYNEQFF.